This T cell receptor (beta chain) was profiled in a study of cytomegalovirus exposure and HLA in healthy donors. Whole-study results and caveats: Usually a TCR sequence was rare, but some public TCRs were found in many donors. Researchers catalogued some 160 TCR beta chains as cytomegalovirus-associated.

The table came from immunoSEQ multiplex PCR; TCRdb's copy has only in-frame clones and leaves some out. The table has hundreds of thousands of clones, 70% to 90% seen once; the top ten hold around 5.6%. Losses at the gene ends were 7 bases for V and 2 bases for J; bases not matched to a gene: 8. Germline CDR1 and CDR2: MDHEN and SYDVKM. This CDR3 is built from 15 residues. The donors were members of the validation cohort comprising over 90 subjects, separate from the roughly 670-subject first cohort. As to this clone: Antigen unknown.

V is TRBV28 and J is TRBJ2-7; 10 positions agree with TRBD1. This TCR came from a woman under 30 in good health and CMV-seronegative. The specimen sequenced was PBMCs. The CDR3 reads CASTQSGQGTYEQYF. In DNA, the CDR3 is TGTGCCAGCACCCAATCGGGACAGGGGACCTACGAGCAGTACTTC.